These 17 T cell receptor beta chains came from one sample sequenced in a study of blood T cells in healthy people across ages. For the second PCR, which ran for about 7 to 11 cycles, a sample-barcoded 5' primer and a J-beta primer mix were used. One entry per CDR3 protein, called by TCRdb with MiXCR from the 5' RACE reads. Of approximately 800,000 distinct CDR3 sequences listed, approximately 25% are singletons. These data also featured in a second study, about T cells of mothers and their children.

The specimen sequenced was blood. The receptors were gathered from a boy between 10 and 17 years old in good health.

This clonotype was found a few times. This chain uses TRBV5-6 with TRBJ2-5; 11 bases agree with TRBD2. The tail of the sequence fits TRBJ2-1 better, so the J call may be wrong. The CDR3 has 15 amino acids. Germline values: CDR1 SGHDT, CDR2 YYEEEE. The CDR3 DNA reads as TGTGCCGGCGCACCCGGGACTAGCGGTCTGGATGAGCAGTTCTTC. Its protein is CAGAPGTSGLDEQFF.

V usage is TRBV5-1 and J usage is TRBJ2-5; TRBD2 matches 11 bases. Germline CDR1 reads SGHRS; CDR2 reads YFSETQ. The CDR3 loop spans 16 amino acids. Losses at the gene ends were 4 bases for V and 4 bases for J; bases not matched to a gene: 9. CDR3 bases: TGCGCCAGCAGCGCTTCTAGCGGGAGGTCGCGAGAGACCCAGTACTTC. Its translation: CASSASSGRSRETQYF. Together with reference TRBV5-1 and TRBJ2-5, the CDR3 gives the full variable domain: KAGVTQTPRYLIKTRGQQVTLSCSPISGHRSVSWYQQTPGQGLQFLFEYFSETQRNKGNFPGRFSGRQFSNSRSEMNVSTLELGDSALYLCASSASSGRSRETQYFGPGTRLLVL.

This CDR3 reads CASSLGSPGETQYF. In DNA form, the CDR3 reads TGCGCCAGCAGCTTGGGGTCCCCCGGGGAGACCCAGTACTTC. This chain links TRBV5-1 with TRBJ2-5; D is unclear. CDR1 is SGHRS and CDR2 is YFSETQ in the germline V gene. The V end was cut by 0 bases, the J end by 5 bases, with 11 bases between. This CDR3 is built from 14 residues.

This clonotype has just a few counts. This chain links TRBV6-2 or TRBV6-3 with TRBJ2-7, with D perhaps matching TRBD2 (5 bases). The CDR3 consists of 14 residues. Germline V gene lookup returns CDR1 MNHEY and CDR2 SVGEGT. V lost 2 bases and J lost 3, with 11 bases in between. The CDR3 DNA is TGTGCCAGCAGTTACGCGGGCCTAGGCTACGAGCAGTACTTC. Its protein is CASSYAGLGYEQYF.

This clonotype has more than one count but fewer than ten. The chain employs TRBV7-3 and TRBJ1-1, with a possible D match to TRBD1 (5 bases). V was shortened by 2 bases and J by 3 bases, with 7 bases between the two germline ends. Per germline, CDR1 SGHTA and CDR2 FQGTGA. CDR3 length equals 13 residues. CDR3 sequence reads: CASSLLGDTEAFF. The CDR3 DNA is TGTGCCAGCAGCTTATTGGGGGACACTGAAGCTTTCTTT.

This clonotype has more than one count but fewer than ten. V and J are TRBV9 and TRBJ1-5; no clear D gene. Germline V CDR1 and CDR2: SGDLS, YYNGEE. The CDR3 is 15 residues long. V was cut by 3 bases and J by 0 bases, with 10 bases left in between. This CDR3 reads CASSADGYSNQPQHF. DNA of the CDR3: TGTGCCAGCAGCGCGGACGGTTATAGCAATCAGCCCCAGCATTTT.

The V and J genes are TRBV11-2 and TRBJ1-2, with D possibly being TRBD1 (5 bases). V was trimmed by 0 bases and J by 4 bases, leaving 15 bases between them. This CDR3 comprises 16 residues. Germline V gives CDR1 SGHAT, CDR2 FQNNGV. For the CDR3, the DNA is TGTGCCAGCAGCTTAGATAGCAGGGTTGCTGGCTATGGCTACACCTTC. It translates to CASSLDSRVAGYGYTF.

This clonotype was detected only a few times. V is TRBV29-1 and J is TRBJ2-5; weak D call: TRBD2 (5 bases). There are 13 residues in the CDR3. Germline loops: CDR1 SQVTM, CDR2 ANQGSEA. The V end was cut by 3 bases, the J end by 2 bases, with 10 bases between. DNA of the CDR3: TGCAGCGTTGACAGAGGAGGACAAGAGACCCAGTACTTC. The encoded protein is CSVDRGGQETQYF.

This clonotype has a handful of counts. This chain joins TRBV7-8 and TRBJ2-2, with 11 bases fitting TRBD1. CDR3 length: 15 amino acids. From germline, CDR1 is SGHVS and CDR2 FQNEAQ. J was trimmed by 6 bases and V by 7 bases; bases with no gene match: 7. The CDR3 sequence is CASTIGTGGAGELFF. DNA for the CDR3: TGTGCCAGCACCATAGGGACAGGGGGGGCCGGGGAGCTGTTTTTT.

The CDR3 region has the DNA TGCGCCAGCAGCCTGGGGGTGAGGGGAAGGCAGTTCTTC. Protein sequence: CASSLGVRGRQFF. The chain couples TRBV4-3 to TRBJ2-1; either TRBD1 or TRBD2 may fit D (5 bases each). The V gene lost 4 bases and the J gene lost 12 bases, with 16 bases spanning the gap. CDR1 LGHNA and CDR2 YSLEER come from the germline V gene. There are 13 residues in the CDR3.

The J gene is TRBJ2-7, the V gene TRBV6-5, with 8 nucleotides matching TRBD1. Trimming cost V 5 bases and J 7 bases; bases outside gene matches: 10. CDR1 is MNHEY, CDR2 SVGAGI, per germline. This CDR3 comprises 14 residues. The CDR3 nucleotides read TGTGCCAGCAGTCCCCGGACAGGGAGGAAAGAGCAGTACTTC. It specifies CASSPRTGRKEQYF.

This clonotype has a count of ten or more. CDR3 DNA: TGTGCCAGCAGCTTAGTTTTTGGGACAGGGGATGAAAAACTGTTTTTT. Its protein product is CASSLVFGTGDEKLFF. This chain connects TRBV7-2 to TRBJ1-4, with 10 bases matching TRBD1. Germline CDR1 SGHTA, CDR2 FQGNSA. The CDR3 has 16 amino acids. Trimming removed 1 base from V and 6 bases from J; junction bases left unmatched: 5.

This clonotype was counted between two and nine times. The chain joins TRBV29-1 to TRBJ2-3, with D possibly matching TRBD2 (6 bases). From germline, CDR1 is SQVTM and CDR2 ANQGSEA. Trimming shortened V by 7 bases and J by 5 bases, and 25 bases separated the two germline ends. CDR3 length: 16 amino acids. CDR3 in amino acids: CSARPTASGGKDTQYF. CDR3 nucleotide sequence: TGCAGCGCCAGACCTACCGCAAGTGGAGGGAAAGATACGCAGTATTTT.

The CDR3 spells CASSLQAADEQFF. The CDR3 DNA reads as TGTGCCAGCAGCTTACAGGCGGCGGACGAGCAGTTCTTC. The chain recombines TRBV7-3 with TRBJ2-1; D call uncertain. Germline-derived CDR1 and CDR2 are SGHTA and FQGTGA. The ends were cut back, 2 bases at V and 10 bases at J, with 12 bases in the middle. The CDR3 runs 13 residues.

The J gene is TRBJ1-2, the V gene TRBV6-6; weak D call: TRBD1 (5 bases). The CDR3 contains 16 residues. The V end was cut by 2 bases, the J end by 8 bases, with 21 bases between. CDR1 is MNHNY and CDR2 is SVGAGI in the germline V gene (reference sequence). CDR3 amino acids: CASSYLSGPSGRGYTF. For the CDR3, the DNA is TGTGCCAGCAGTTACCTATCAGGGCCAAGCGGGAGGGGCTACACCTTC.

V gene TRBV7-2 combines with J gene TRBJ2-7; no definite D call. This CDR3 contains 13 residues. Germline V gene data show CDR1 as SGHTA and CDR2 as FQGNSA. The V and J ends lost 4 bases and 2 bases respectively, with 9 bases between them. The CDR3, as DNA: TGTGCCAGCAGCTACTGTTTCGCCTACGAGCAGTACTTC. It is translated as CASSYCFAYEQYF.

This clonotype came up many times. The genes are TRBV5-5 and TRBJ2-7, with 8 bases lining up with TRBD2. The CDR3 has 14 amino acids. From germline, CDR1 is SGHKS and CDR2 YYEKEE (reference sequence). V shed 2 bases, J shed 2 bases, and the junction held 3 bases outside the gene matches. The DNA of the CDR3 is TGTGCCAGCAGCTTCTCAGCGGGGGCCTACGAGCAGTACTTC. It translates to CASSFSAGAYEQYF.